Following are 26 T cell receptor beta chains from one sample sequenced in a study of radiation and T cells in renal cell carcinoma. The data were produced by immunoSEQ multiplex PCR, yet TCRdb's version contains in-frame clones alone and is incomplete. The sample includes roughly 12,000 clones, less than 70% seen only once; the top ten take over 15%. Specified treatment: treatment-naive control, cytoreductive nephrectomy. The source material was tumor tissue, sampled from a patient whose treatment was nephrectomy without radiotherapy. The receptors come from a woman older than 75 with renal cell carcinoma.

The CDR3 region is CASSLLGAAHYGYTF. The CDR3 coding sequence is TGTGCCAGCAGTTTACTGGGGGCGGCTCACTATGGCTACACCTTC. The chain joins TRBV27 to TRBJ1-2; perhaps TRBD1 as D (6 bases). This CDR3 is 15 amino acids long. Germline CDR1 is MNHEY and CDR2 is SMNVEV (reference sequence). Trimming stripped 2 bases from V and 3 bases from J, with 13 bases between.

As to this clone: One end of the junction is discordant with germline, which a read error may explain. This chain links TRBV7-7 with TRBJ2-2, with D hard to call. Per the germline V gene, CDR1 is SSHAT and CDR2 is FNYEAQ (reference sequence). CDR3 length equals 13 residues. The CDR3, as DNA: TGTGCTAGCAGCTTAGTGTCAGGCGGGGAGCTGTTTTTT. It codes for CASSLVSGGELFF.

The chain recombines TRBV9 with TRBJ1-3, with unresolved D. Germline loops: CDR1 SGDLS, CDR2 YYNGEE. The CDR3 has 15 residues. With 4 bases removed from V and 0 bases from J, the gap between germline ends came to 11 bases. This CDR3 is CASSPQGFSGNTIYF. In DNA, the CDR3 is TGTGCCAGCAGCCCCCAAGGGTTCTCTGGAAACACCATATATTTT.

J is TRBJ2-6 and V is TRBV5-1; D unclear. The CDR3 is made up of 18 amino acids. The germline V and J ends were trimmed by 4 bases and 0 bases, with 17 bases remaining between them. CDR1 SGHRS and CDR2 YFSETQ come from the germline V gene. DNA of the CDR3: TGCGCCAGCAGCGCGCCGGGTAGTAGTAGCTCTGGGGCCAACGTCCTGACTTTC. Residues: CASSAPGSSSSGANVLTF. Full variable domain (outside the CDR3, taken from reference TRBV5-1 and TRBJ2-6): KAGVTQTPRYLIKTRGQQVTLSCSPISGHRSVSWYQQTPGQGLQFLFEYFSETQRNKGNFPGRFSGRQFSNSRSEMNVSTLELGDSALYLCASSAPGSSSSGANVLTFGAGSRLTVL.

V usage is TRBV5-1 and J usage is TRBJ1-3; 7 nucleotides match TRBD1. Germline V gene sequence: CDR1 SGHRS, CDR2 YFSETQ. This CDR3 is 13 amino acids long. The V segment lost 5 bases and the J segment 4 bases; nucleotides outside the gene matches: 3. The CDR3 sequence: CASRETGGNTIYF. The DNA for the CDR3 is TGCGCCAGCAGGGAGACAGGGGGAAACACCATATATTTT.

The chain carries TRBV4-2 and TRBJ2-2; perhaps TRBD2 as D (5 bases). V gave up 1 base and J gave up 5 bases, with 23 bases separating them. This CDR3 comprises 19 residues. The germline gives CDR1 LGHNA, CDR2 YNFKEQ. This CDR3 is CASSQGAGIRLTKTGELFF. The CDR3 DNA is TGTGCCAGCAGCCAAGGTGCCGGGATAAGGCTTACTAAAACCGGGGAGCTGTTTTTT.

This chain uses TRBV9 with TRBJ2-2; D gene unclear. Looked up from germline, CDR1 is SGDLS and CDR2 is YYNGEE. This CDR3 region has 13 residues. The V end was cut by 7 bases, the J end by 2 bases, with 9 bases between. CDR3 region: CASQWGNTGELFF. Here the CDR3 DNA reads TGTGCCAGCCAGTGGGGAAACACCGGGGAGCTGTTTTTT.

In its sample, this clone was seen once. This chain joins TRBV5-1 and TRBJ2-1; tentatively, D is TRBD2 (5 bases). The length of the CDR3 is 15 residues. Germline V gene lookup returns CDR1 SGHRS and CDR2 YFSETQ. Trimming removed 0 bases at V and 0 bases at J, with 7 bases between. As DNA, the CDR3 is TGCGCCAGCAGCTTGGCGGGGAGCTCCTACAATGAGCAGTTCTTC. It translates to CASSLAGSSYNEQFF.

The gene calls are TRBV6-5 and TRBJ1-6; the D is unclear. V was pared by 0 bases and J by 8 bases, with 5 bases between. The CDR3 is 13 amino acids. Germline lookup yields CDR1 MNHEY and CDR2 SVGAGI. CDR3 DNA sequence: TGTGCCAGCAGTTACTCCGGGGATTCACCCCTCCACTTT. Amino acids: CASSYSGDSPLHF.

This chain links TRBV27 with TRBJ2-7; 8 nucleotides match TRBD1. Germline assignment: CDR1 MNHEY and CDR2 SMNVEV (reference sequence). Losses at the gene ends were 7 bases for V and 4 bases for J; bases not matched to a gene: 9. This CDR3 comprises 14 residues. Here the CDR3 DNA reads TGTGCCAGCATGGGGCGAGACAGGGGTTACGAGCAGTACTTC. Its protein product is CASMGRDRGYEQYF.

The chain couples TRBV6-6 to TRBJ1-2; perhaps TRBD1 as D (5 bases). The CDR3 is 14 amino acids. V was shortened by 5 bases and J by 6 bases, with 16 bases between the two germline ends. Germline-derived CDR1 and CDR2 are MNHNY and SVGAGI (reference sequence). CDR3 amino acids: CASSPSQGGDGYTF. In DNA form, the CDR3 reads TGTGCCAGCAGTCCCTCGCAGGGCGGTGATGGCTACACCTTC.

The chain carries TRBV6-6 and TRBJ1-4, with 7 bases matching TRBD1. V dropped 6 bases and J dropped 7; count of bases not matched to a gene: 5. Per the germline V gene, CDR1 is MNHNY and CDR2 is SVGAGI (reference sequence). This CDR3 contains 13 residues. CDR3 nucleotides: TGTGCCAGCAGCGACAGGGTAGCTGAAAAACTGTTTTTT. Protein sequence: CASSDRVAEKLFF.

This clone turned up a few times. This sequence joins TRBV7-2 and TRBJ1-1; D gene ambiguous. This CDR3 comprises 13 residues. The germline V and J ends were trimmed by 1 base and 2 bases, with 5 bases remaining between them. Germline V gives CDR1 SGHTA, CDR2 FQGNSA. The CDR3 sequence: CASSLGFNTEAFF. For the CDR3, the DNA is TGTGCCAGCAGCTTAGGTTTTAACACTGAAGCTTTCTTT. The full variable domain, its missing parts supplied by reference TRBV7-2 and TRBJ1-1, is GAGVSQSPSNKVTEKGKDVELRCDPISGHTALYWYRQSLGQGLEFLIYFQGNSAPDKSGLPSDRFSAERTGGSVSTLTIQRTQQEDSAVYLCASSLGFNTEAFFGQGTRLTVV.

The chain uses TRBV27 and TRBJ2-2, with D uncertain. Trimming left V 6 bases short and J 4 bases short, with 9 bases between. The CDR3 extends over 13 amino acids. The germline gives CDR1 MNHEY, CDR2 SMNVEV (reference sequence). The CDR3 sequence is CASRWGFTGELFF. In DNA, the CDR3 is TGTGCCAGCAGATGGGGTTTCACCGGGGAGCTGTTTTTT.

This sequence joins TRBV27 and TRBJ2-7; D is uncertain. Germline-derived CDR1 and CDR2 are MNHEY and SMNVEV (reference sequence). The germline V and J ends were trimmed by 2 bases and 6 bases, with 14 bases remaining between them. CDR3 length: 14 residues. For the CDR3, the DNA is TGTGCCAGCAGTTTAATGTTCGCGCGGTCCGAGCAGTACTTC. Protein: CASSLMFARSEQYF.

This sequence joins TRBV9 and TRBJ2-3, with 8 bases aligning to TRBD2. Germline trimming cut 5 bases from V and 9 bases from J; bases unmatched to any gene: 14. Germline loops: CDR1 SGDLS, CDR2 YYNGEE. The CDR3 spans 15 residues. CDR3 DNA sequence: TGTGCCAGCAGTGAGGGGTTAGCGGGGCTAGAAACGCAGTATTTT. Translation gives CASSEGLAGLETQYF.

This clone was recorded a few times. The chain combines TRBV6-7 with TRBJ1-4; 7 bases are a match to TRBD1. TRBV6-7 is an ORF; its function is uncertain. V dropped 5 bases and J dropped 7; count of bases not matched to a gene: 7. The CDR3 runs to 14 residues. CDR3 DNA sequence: TGTGCCAGCAGTCAATCCCGGGACAGTGAAAAACTGTTTTTT. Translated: CASSQSRDSEKLFF.

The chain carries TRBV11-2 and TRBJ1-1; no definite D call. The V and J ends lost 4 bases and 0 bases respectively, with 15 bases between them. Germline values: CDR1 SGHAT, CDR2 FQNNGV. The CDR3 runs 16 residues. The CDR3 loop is CASSSGWGALNTEAFF. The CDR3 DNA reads TGTGCCAGCAGCTCCGGGTGGGGTGCTCTGAACACTGAAGCTTTCTTT.

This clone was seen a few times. The CDR3 here is CASRDRESNQPQHF. The CDR3 DNA is TGTGCCAGCAGGGACAGGGAGAGCAATCAGCCCCAGCATTTT. V gene TRBV6-1 combines with J gene TRBJ1-5, with 8 bases identical to TRBD1. The CDR3 is made up of 14 amino acids. The ends lost 6 bases at V and 1 base at J; junction bases unmatched: 2. Germline assignment: CDR1 MNHNS and CDR2 SASEGT.

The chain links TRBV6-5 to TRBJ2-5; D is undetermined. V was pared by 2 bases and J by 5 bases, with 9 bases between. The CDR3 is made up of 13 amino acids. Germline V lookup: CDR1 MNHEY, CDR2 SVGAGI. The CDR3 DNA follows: TGTGCCAGCAGTTACAGCCAGACGGAGACCCAGTACTTC. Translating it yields CASSYSQTETQYF.

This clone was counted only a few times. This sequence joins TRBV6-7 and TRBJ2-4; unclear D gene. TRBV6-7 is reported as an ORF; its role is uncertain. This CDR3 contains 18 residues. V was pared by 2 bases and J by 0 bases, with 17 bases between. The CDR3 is CASSYPFYSILAKNIQYF. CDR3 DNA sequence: TGTGCCAGCAGTTACCCATTTTACAGCATACTAGCCAAAAACATTCAGTACTTC.

The CDR3 region is CASTPGQGLFFSNQPQHF. In DNA, the CDR3 is TGTGCCAGTACCCCGGGACAGGGCCTGTTCTTTAGCAATCAGCCCCAGCATTTT. The V and J genes are TRBV19 and TRBJ1-5, with 9 nucleotides matching TRBD1. This CDR3 region has 18 residues. V shed 7 bases and J 0 bases; nucleotides not matched to a gene: 13. The germline CDR1 and CDR2 sequences are LNHDA and SQIVND (reference sequence).

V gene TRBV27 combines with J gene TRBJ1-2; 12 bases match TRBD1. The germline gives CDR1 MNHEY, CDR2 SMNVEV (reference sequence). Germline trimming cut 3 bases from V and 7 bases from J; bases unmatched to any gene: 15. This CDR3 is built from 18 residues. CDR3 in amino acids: CASSFIAGTGGEGGGYTF. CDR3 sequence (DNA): TGTGCCAGCAGTTTCATCGCCGGGACAGGGGGCGAAGGTGGTGGCTACACCTTC.

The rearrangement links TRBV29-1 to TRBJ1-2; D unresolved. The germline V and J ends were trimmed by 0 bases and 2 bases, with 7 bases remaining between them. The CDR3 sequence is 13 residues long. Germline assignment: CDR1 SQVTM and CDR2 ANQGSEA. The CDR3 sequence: CSVEDQVNYGYTF. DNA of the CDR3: TGCAGCGTTGAAGATCAAGTCAACTATGGCTACACCTTC.

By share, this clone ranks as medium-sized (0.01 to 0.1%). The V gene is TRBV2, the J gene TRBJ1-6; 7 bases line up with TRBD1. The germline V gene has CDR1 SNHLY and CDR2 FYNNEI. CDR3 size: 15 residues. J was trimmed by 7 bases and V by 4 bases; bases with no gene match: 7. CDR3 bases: TGTGCCAGCAGTGCCCTTGGACAGGAGAATTCACCCCTCCACTTT. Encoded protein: CASSALGQENSPLHF.

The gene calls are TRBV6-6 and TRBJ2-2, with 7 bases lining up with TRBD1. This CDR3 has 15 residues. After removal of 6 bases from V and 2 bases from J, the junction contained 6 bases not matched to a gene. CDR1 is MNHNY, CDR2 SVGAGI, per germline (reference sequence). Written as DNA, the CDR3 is TGTGCCAGCAGACCAGACAGGGCCAACACCGGGGAGCTGTTTTTT. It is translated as CASRPDRANTGELFF.